This T cell receptor beta chain was recovered during a study of T-cell memory formation after mild COVID-19. Findings and limits, study-wide: Most CD4+ clones that shrank were in CM and EM, while CD8+ ones turned up in EMRA.

Each CDR3 protein is one row after TCRdb ran MiXCR on the 5' RACE reads. The repertoire has approximately 300,000 distinct CDR3 sequences, roughly 15% of them found once; the top ten carry more than 20%. The sample holds a few counts of this clonotype. Its antigen remains unknown. The sample consisted of PBMCs or a T cell subset sorted from them (not recorded which). The source of this sequence is a man aged 18 to 35 who had mild COVID-19 (a few samples of this study predate the infection). Cell type and time point are not known.

DNA of the CDR3: TGTGCCAGCAGCTGGACGGCGGGGGCGGGCTCCTACAATGAGCAGTTCTTC. This codes for CASSWTAGAGSYNEQFF. V usage is TRBV7-2 and J usage is TRBJ2-1; tentatively, D is TRBD2 (7 bases). Germline CDR1 reads SGHTA; CDR2 reads FQGNSA. The CDR3 totals 17 residues. Deletions cut 4 bases from V and 0 bases from J, with 16 bases between.